These T cell receptor beta chains were read from a single sample in a study of blood T cell repertoires in COVID-19. Here immunoSEQ multiplex PCR was the method, and the copy in TCRdb shows in-frame clones only, minus some. This sample has about 250,000 clones, with approximately 85% found just once. Material: PBMCs or T cells enriched from blood (not recorded which). The receptors were sampled from a woman in her 50s with acute COVID-19. CDR3s include the opening cysteine and the closing phenylalanine or tryptophan. Fields, in order: CDR3 DNA, CDR3 protein, D gene, V gene, J gene, clone size. The D gene is left open where the match is weak. Part of the rows lack a size; the others show once, few, many or a class for expanded clones.

cdr3_nt: TGTGCCAGCAGCCCCCTTCCACACACCTATCAGCCCCAGCATTTT
cdr3_aa: CASSPLPHTYQPQHF
d_call: NA
v_call: TRBV3-1/TRBV3-2
j_call: TRBJ1-5
clone_size: NA

cdr3_nt: TGTGCCAGCAGTGAGGGGGGGTTAGCTTTCTTT
cdr3_aa: CASSEGGLAFF
d_call: NA
v_call: TRBV2
j_call: TRBJ1-1
clone_size: NA

cdr3_nt: TGTGCCAGTAGTCACCGGACTAACCAAGCCTCCGAGCAGTACTTC
cdr3_aa: CASSHRTNQASEQYF
d_call: NA
v_call: TRBV19
j_call: TRBJ2-7
clone_size: NA

cdr3_nt: TGTGCCTGGGGGACAGGGCAAGGCTATGGCTACACCTTC
cdr3_aa: CAWGTGQGYGYTF
d_call: TRBD1
v_call: TRBV30
j_call: TRBJ1-2
clone_size: NA

cdr3_nt: TGTGCCAGCAGCTTTATCCAGGTTTCCACCGGGGAGCTGTTTTTT
cdr3_aa: CASSFIQVSTGELFF
d_call: NA
v_call: TRBV5-6
j_call: TRBJ2-2
clone_size: NA

cdr3_nt: TGTGCCAGCAGTGAAGAGGAGGGGCATTATTACGAGCAGTACTTC
cdr3_aa: CASSEEEGHYYEQYF
d_call: NA
v_call: TRBV2
j_call: TRBJ2-7
clone_size: NA

cdr3_nt: TGTGCCAGCAGCAAGAAACTCCCGAGCTCCTACAATGAGCAGTTCTTC
cdr3_aa: CASSKKLPSSYNEQFF
d_call: NA
v_call: TRBV21-1
j_call: TRBJ2-1
clone_size: NA

cdr3_nt: TGCGCCAGCAGCTGGACAGGGTCGAGCACTGAAGCTTTCTTT
cdr3_aa: CASSWTGSSTEAFF
d_call: TRBD1
v_call: TRBV5-1
j_call: TRBJ1-1
clone_size: once

cdr3_nt: TGTGCCAGCAGCTTAAGCTTGGATGAAAAACTGTTTTTT
cdr3_aa: CASSLSLDEKLFF
d_call: NA
v_call: TRBV7-2
j_call: TRBJ1-4
clone_size: NA

cdr3_nt: TGTGCCAGCAGTACCCCTCCACAGGGAGACGAGCAGTACTTC
cdr3_aa: CASSTPPQGDEQYF
d_call: NA
v_call: TRBV28
j_call: TRBJ2-7
clone_size: NA

cdr3_nt: TGCGCCAGCCCGGGACTAGCGGGGGGCTCCCTCTCCTACGAGCAGTACTTC
cdr3_aa: CASPGLAGGSLSYEQYF
d_call: TRBD2
v_call: TRBV23-1
j_call: TRBJ2-7
clone_size: few

cdr3_nt: TGTGCCTGGAGTGTATCTAGGAGTAGCAATCAGCCCCAGCATTTT
cdr3_aa: CAWSVSRSSNQPQHF
d_call: NA
v_call: TRBV30
j_call: TRBJ1-5
clone_size: NA

cdr3_nt: TGTGCCAGCAGTTTACAGGGGACTATAAACATTCAGTACTTC
cdr3_aa: CASSLQGTINIQYF
d_call: NA
v_call: TRBV27
j_call: TRBJ2-4
clone_size: few

cdr3_nt: TGTGCCAGCAGCTTTTTTGAGGGCGTCTCTGGAAACACCATATATTTT
cdr3_aa: CASSFFEGVSGNTIYF
d_call: NA
v_call: TRBV11-1
j_call: TRBJ1-3
clone_size: NA

cdr3_nt: TGTGCCTGGAGTTACGGGGGACGGAGCTCCTACGAGCAGTACTTC
cdr3_aa: CAWSYGGRSSYEQYF
d_call: NA
v_call: TRBV30
j_call: TRBJ2-7
clone_size: NA

cdr3_nt: TGTGCCACCAGCAGGGGTTACTTGTTGACATCTCATGAAAAACTGTTTTTT
cdr3_aa: CATSRGYLLTSHEKLFF
d_call: NA
v_call: TRBV15
j_call: TRBJ1-4
clone_size: NA

cdr3_nt: TGCAGCGTTTCCGGGGATCGTGGCTACACCTTC
cdr3_aa: CSVSGDRGYTF
d_call: NA
v_call: TRBV29-1
j_call: TRBJ1-2
clone_size: few

cdr3_nt: TGCGCCAGCAGTGAGTTAGCCGACAGGGGCTCTGGAAACACCATATATTTT
cdr3_aa: CASSELADRGSGNTIYF
d_call: TRBD1
v_call: TRBV10-1
j_call: TRBJ1-3
clone_size: NA

cdr3_nt: TGTGCCAGCTCACCTCGAGGGACACTTAACACTGAAGCTTTCTTT
cdr3_aa: CASSPRGTLNTEAFF
d_call: NA
v_call: TRBV18
j_call: TRBJ1-1
clone_size: NA

cdr3_nt: TGTGCCAGCAGCCCTCTAGGGGGGGGGTACAATGAGCAGTTCTTC
cdr3_aa: CASSPLGGGYNEQFF
d_call: NA
v_call: TRBV27
j_call: TRBJ2-1
clone_size: once

cdr3_nt: TGTGCCAGCAGTTACGGACAGGGGGCCGGCAATCAGCCCCAGCATTTT
cdr3_aa: CASSYGQGAGNQPQHF
d_call: TRBD1
v_call: TRBV6-2/TRBV6-3
j_call: TRBJ1-5
clone_size: NA

cdr3_nt: TGCGCCAGCAGCCAACCGCGCGGCTCCTACAATGAGCAGTTCTTC
cdr3_aa: CASSQPRGSYNEQFF
d_call: NA
v_call: TRBV4-3
j_call: TRBJ2-1
clone_size: NA

cdr3_nt: TGCGCCAGCAGCCAAGACGCCAGCGGGCCAGATACGCAGTATTTT
cdr3_aa: CASSQDASGPDTQYF
d_call: NA
v_call: TRBV4-3
j_call: TRBJ2-3
clone_size: once

cdr3_nt: TGCAGCGCTGGGACAGGGGAGGTCTATGGCTACACCTTC
cdr3_aa: CSAGTGEVYGYTF
d_call: TRBD1
v_call: TRBV29-1
j_call: TRBJ1-2
clone_size: NA

cdr3_nt: TGTGCCAGCAGTCCTCAATTCGACATGCTTAATTCACCCCTCCACTTT
cdr3_aa: CASSPQFDMLNSPLHF
d_call: NA
v_call: TRBV27
j_call: TRBJ1-6
clone_size: NA

cdr3_nt: TGTGCCAGCAGTTACTCCGGGACAGGCAATCAGCCCCAGCATTTT
cdr3_aa: CASSYSGTGNQPQHF
d_call: TRBD1
v_call: TRBV6-5
j_call: TRBJ1-5
clone_size: NA

cdr3_nt: TGTGCCAGCAGCTTAGAAGGGCGGGGGGACAATGAGCAGTTCTTC
cdr3_aa: CASSLEGRGDNEQFF
d_call: TRBD2
v_call: TRBV7-9
j_call: TRBJ2-1
clone_size: few